This entry lists 26 T cell receptor beta chains sequenced from one sample in a study of blood T cells in healthy people across ages. Combining a sample-barcoded 5' primer with a J-beta primer mix, a second PCR ran for roughly 7 to 11 cycles. A single record per CDR3 protein comes from TCRdb applying MiXCR to the 5' RACE reads. The profile shows 700,000 to 900,000 distinct CDR3 sequences, about 26% of them singletons. These same data were also listed under a study on T cells of mothers and their children.

Sequencing input: blood. The receptors shown here come from a boy aged 5 to 17 in good health.

This clonotype came up a few times. The chain combines TRBV5-1 with TRBJ2-5; D is ambiguous. Trimming took off 0 bases at V and 5 bases at J, with 11 bases between the two ends. The CDR3 contains 14 residues. Germline-derived CDR1 and CDR2 are SGHRS and YFSETQ. CDR3 sequence (DNA): TGCGCCAGCAGCTTGGGGACGGAGCTGGAGACCCAGTACTTC. Its translation: CASSLGTELETQYF.

V and J are TRBV14 and TRBJ2-7, with D possibly matching TRBD2 (6 bases). Germline values: CDR1 SGHDN, CDR2 FVKESK. The V end lost 4 bases, the J end lost 7 bases, and 20 bases lay between the germline ends. This CDR3 has 15 amino acids. CDR3 sequence: CASSPHLTSTREQYF. The CDR3 nucleotides read TGTGCCAGCAGCCCTCACCTGACTAGTACTCGGGAGCAGTACTTC.

This chain uses TRBV7-9 with TRBJ1-4, with unresolved D. The ends were cut back, 5 bases at V and 5 bases at J, with 12 bases in the middle. The CDR3 extends over 14 amino acids. Germline V gene data show CDR1 as SEHNR and CDR2 as FQNEAQ (reference sequence). CDR3 in amino acids: CASSPQGLNEKLFF. The CDR3 DNA reads as TGTGCCAGCAGCCCTCAAGGACTAAATGAAAAACTGTTTTTT.

The J gene is TRBJ2-3, the V gene TRBV20-1; 8 bases match TRBD2. CDR1 is DFQATT, CDR2 SNEGSKA, per germline (reference sequence). This CDR3 contains 15 residues. V lost 1 base to trimming and J lost 4 bases; unmatched junction nucleotides: 7. The CDR3 bases are TGCAGTGCTAGAGTCGGGGGGGCCCCCGCAGATACGCAGTATTTT. Translated, it gives CSARVGGAPADTQYF.

The V call is TRBV2, the J call TRBJ1-3; D may be TRBD1 (5 bases). The V gene lost 7 bases and the J gene lost 4 bases, with 23 bases spanning the gap. Looked up from germline, CDR1 is SNHLY and CDR2 is FYNNEI. The CDR3 has 17 residues. The CDR3 region is CASNKPTGRVSGNTIYF. The CDR3 coding sequence is TGTGCCAGCAACAAACCCACGGGACGGGTCTCCGGAAACACCATATATTTT. Variable domain in full (rest from reference TRBV2 and TRBJ1-3): EPEVTQTPSHQVTQMGQEVILRCVPISNHLYFYWYRQILGQKVEFLVSFYNNEISEKSEIFDDQFSVERPDGSNFTLKIRSTKLEDSAMYFCASNKPTGRVSGNTIYFGEGSWLTVV.

The CDR3 sequence: CASSRTGDSNTGELFF. The DNA of the CDR3 is TGTGCCAGCAGCCGGACAGGAGATTCGAACACCGGGGAGCTGTTTTTT. V is TRBV6-1 and J is TRBJ2-2, with 7 positions matching TRBD1. The J segment lost 0 bases and the V segment lost 6 bases, leaving 7 bases of the junction unmatched. This CDR3 contains 16 residues. The germline gives CDR1 MNHNS, CDR2 SASEGT.

The CDR3 sequence: CASSPYRQASYEQYF. CDR3 sequence (DNA): TGTGCCAGCAGTCCCTACCGACAGGCCTCCTACGAGCAGTACTTC. The genes are TRBV27 and TRBJ2-7, with D tentatively TRBD1 (6 bases). Germline V gene sequence: CDR1 MNHEY, CDR2 SMNVEV (reference sequence). This CDR3 has 15 amino acids. V lost 5 bases to trimming and J lost 0 bases, with 14 bases between them.

The sample holds a few counts of this clonotype. CDR3 in DNA: TGTGCCACTTCAGGGGGCGGGGAGACCCAGTACTTC. This encodes CATSGGGETQYF. The chain carries TRBV25-1 and TRBJ2-5; TRBD1 aligns across 8 bases. The V and J ends lost 10 bases and 5 bases, in that order; junction bases with no gene match: 6. CDR1 MGHDK and CDR2 SYGVNS come from the germline V gene. CDR3 length equals 12 residues.

The genes are TRBV5-1 and TRBJ1-2; the D gene is possibly TRBD1 (6 bases). V was clipped by 4 bases and J by 9 bases, with 25 bases between them. The CDR3 has 16 amino acids. The germline CDR1 and CDR2 sequences are SGHRS and YFSETQ. The chain's CDR3 is CASSPGTKGEVDSYTF. For the CDR3, the DNA is TGCGCCAGCAGCCCTGGCACTAAGGGGGAAGTTGATAGCTACACCTTC.

This clonotype has more than one count but fewer than ten. The chain recombines TRBV28 with TRBJ2-7; D could derive from TRBD1 or TRBD2 (5 bases each). The V and J ends lost 5 bases and 6 bases respectively, with 23 bases between them. The CDR3 runs 16 residues. Germline CDR1 reads MDHEN; CDR2 reads SYDVKM. The CDR3 region has the DNA TGTGCCAGCAGTCCCAATCGGGGCGCCCCCGGTAGCGAGCAGTACTTC. It is translated as CASSPNRGAPGSEQYF.

Concerning this clonotype itself: In this CDR3 the conserved last residue, phenylalanine or tryptophan, is missing, so a read error is likely. In nucleotides, the CDR3 is TGTGCCAGCAGCGTACGCGCGGGAGAGACCCAGTACTCC. This encodes CASSVRAGETQYS. The chain is built from TRBV9 and TRBJ2-5; weak D call: TRBD2 (5 bases). This CDR3 is built from 13 residues. Germline-derived CDR1 and CDR2 are SGDLS and YYNGEE. Trimming left V 1 base short and J 4 bases short, with 8 bases between.

This clonotype was found once. The rearrangement uses TRBV27 and TRBJ1-1, with 10 positions matching TRBD1. The CDR3 is 16 amino acids. V lost 6 bases to trimming and J lost 1 base; unmatched junction nucleotides: 8. CDR1 is MNHEY, CDR2 SMNVEV, per germline (reference sequence). The DNA of the CDR3 is TGTGCCAGCAGACATTGGACAGGGGGTAAGAACACTGAAGCTTTCTTT. It translates to CASRHWTGGKNTEAFF.

This rearrangement joins TRBV19 to TRBJ2-5; no reliable D call. The closer fit of TRBJ2-1 to the DNA end suggests the J call may be wrong. The CDR3 spans 15 residues. Germline lookup yields CDR1 LNHDA and CDR2 SQIVND (reference sequence). CDR3 bases: TGTGCCAGTAGTATACGGCGTGGGACCTACAATGAGCAGTTCTTC. Residues: CASSIRRGTYNEQFF.

The chain combines TRBV20-1 with TRBJ2-2; 9 nucleotides match TRBD2. J lost 5 bases, V lost 2 bases, and 6 bases had no gene match. CDR1 DFQATT and CDR2 SNEGSKA come from the germline V gene (reference sequence). The CDR3 is 15 amino acids. The CDR3 reads CSARYSGGETGELFF. The CDR3 DNA reads TGCAGTGCTAGATATAGCGGGGGAGAAACCGGGGAGCTGTTTTTT.

J is TRBJ1-2 and V is TRBV6-5; no reliable D call. The germline gives CDR1 MNHEY, CDR2 SVGAGI. The CDR3 loop spans 14 amino acids. V was shortened by 0 bases and J by 6 bases, with 11 bases between the two germline ends. In DNA form, the CDR3 reads TGTGCCAGCAGTTACTCCCCGGAAGGCCATGGCTACACCTTC. Translating it yields CASSYSPEGHGYTF.

To note about this clonotype: A much more abundant neighbour one base away suggests this may be a read error. The chain combines TRBV12-3 or TRBV12-4 with TRBJ2-5, with TRBD1 matching over 9 bases. The trim removed 5 bases at V and 10 bases at J, leaving 2 bases unmatched. The CDR3 totals 11 residues. CDR3 protein: CASSRDRDQYF. As DNA, the CDR3 is TGTGCCAGCAGTCGGGACAGGGACCAGTACTTC.

The chain has TRBV20-1 and TRBJ2-2; D call uncertain. The CDR3 runs 15 residues. Germline V CDR1 and CDR2: DFQATT, SNEGSKA (reference sequence). Trimming removed 5 bases at V and 0 bases at J, with 13 bases between. CDR3 residues: CSARPRGSNTGELFF. The CDR3 region has the DNA TGCAGTGCTCGTCCTAGAGGCTCGAACACCGGGGAGCTGTTTTTT.

The gene calls are TRBV4-1 and TRBJ2-5, with a possible D match to TRBD1 (5 bases). This CDR3 has 14 amino acids. Deletions cut 3 bases from V and 2 bases from J, with 10 bases between. The germline gives CDR1 MGHRA, CDR2 YSYEKL. This chain's CDR3 is CASSQVDRQETQYF. In DNA form, the CDR3 reads TGCGCCAGCAGCCAGGTTGACAGACAAGAGACCCAGTACTTC.

This clonotype was picked up a small number of times. The gene calls are TRBV6-5 and TRBJ2-6; 7 nucleotides line up with TRBD1. Looked up from germline, CDR1 is MNHEY and CDR2 is SVGAGI. V lost 6 bases to trimming and J lost 0 bases; unmatched junction nucleotides: 8. This CDR3 is 17 amino acids long. The CDR3 nucleotides are TGTGCCAGCAGGTACAGGGGACCTAGCTCTGGGGCCAACGTCCTGACTTTC. Residues: CASRYRGPSSGANVLTF.

The genes are TRBV3-1 and TRBJ2-5; the D is unclear. Matching the DNA end better, TRBJ2-7 makes the J call doubtful. Germline CDR1 is LGHDT and CDR2 is YNNKEL (reference sequence). The CDR3 runs to 14 residues. The CDR3 spells CASSLAVFSYEQYF. CDR3 sequence (DNA): TGTGCCAGCAGCCTTGCTGTCTTCTCCTACGAGCAGTACTTC.

This chain joins TRBV20-1 and TRBJ1-5; perhaps TRBD1 as D (5 bases). V was clipped by 3 bases and J by 4 bases, with 22 bases between them. Germline-derived CDR1 and CDR2 are DFQATT and SNEGSKA (reference sequence). This CDR3 comprises 17 residues. DNA of the CDR3: TGCAGTGCTAGTGACCCCAGGGCGAGTTTTCCTAATCAGCCCCAGCATTTT. As protein: CSASDPRASFPNQPQHF.

V is TRBV6-2 or TRBV6-3 and J is TRBJ2-5; 7 bases map to TRBD2. V shed 5 bases and J 4 bases; nucleotides not matched to a gene: 7. Germline V lookup: CDR1 MNHEY, CDR2 SVGEGT. The CDR3 covers 14 residues. CDR3 residues: CASSIRLAPETQYF. Here the CDR3 DNA reads TGTGCCAGCAGTATCCGACTAGCCCCAGAGACCCAGTACTTC.

This chain uses TRBV10-1 with TRBJ2-2, with 9 bases fitting TRBD1. The CDR3 is made up of 16 amino acids. Germline loops: CDR1 WNHNN, CDR2 SYGVQD (reference sequence). V was pared by 8 bases and J by 1 base, with 8 bases of the junction left unmatched. The CDR3 loop reads CASPLGGQGNTGELFF. CDR3 nucleotides: TGCGCCAGCCCCCTAGGGGGACAGGGGAACACCGGGGAGCTGTTTTTT.

The sample holds a few counts of this clonotype. The DNA of the CDR3 is TGTGCCAGCTCACCAACGGTCGAGGGGACCCTCGCTAGCATTCAGTACTTC. This encodes CASSPTVEGTLASIQYF. This chain connects TRBV18 to TRBJ2-4, with D perhaps matching TRBD1 or TRBD2 (5 bases each). Trimming cost V 2 bases and J 9 bases, with 23 bases left between them. Germline CDR1 and CDR2: KGHSH and LQKENI. The CDR3 is 17 amino acids.

This chain links TRBV28 with TRBJ1-4; 7 bases agree with TRBD1. With V trimmed by 2 bases and J by 5 bases, 11 bases remained unmatched. This CDR3 region has 17 residues. Germline CDR1 and CDR2: MDHEN and SYDVKM. The CDR3, as DNA: TGTGCCAGCAGTTTAGGGCGGACAGGTGGTCCGAATGAAAAACTGTTTTTT. Translating it yields CASSLGRTGGPNEKLFF.

This clonotype appeared a few times. The chain links TRBV10-1 to TRBJ2-5; D call uncertain. Per the germline V gene, CDR1 is WNHNN and CDR2 is SYGVQD (reference sequence). The CDR3 loop spans 13 amino acids. V lost 4 bases, J lost 1 base, and 7 bases lay in between. CDR3 sequence: CASSGPIQETQYF. Here the CDR3 DNA reads TGCGCCAGCAGTGGACCGATCCAAGAGACCCAGTACTTC.